This TCR beta chain was observed in a study of cytomegalovirus exposure and HLA in healthy donors. Notes on the study in general: The study flagged 150 to 200 TCR beta chains as cytomegalovirus-associated. For most TCR sequences rarity was the rule, although some public TCRs occurred in many donors. According to a later analysis, TCR clusters from the first cohort tended to co-occur in the approximately 120 validation repertoires.

This CDR3 has 14 amino acids. CDR1 is SGHTS, CDR2 YDEGEE, per germline. V lost 0 bases, J lost 4 bases, and 3 bases stayed unmatched. This clone was seen more than once but under ten times. The antigen is unknown. Here immunoSEQ multiplex PCR was the method, and the copy in TCRdb shows in-frame clones only, minus some. The sample records 250,000 to 400,000 clones, 88% being singletons. The TCR sequence derives from a man aged 25-40 years in good health and CMV-seronegative. This chain links TRBV5-8 with TRBJ1-2, with 7 bases identical to TRBD1. Specimen: PBMCs. CDR3 DNA: TGTGCCAGCAGCTTGGGACAGGGAACCTATGGCTACACCTTC. The encoded protein is CASSLGQGTYGYTF.